This TCR beta chain was documented in a study of T cell responses to AZD1222 COVID-19 vaccine. The ends were cut back, 6 bases at V and 4 bases at J, with 12 bases in the middle. The CDR3 is 13 residues long. CDR1 is SNHLY and CDR2 is FYNNEI in the germline V gene. Clones were read by immunoSEQ multiplex PCR, and TCRdb kept only the in-frame ones, dropping some. The top ten hold approximately 12% of the sample, which has over 95,000 clones, approximately 90% seen once. A word on this clone: No antigen is known for it.

Notes on the study in general: Researchers took repertoire samples only after the peak T cell response had come.

This clonotype was obtained from an adult in good health. The sequenced sample was peripheral blood, obtained on day 0 of AZD1222 vaccination. V usage is TRBV2 and J usage is TRBJ2-5; D gene uncertain. The CDR3 sequence is CASRVRYGETQYF. Written as DNA, the CDR3 is TGTGCCAGCAGAGTTCGCTACGGAGAGACCCAGTACTTC.